This is a list of T cell receptor beta chains from one sample in a study of PD-1 blockade in classical Hodgkin lymphoma. Some clones are missing from TCRdb's copy, which holds only in-frame ones; the method was immunoSEQ multiplex PCR. The table has approximately 99,000 clones, roughly 87% seen once. Sample: peripheral blood mononuclear cells (PBMCs), taken before the second cycle of nivolumab. These receptors all come from a human donor with classical Hodgkin lymphoma. The CDR3 runs from the conserved cysteine through the conserved F or W. The order of the fields is clone size, J gene, V gene, D gene, CDR3 protein, CDR3 DNA. The D gene is left open where the match is weak. A row's size may be missing; if present it is once, few, many or a size class.

clone_size: -; j_call: TRBJ2-7; v_call: TRBV6-5; d_call: -; cdr3_aa: CASSYSLLAPYEQYF; cdr3_nt: TGTGCCAGCAGTTACTCGCTTCTGGCGCCCTACGAGCAGTACTTC
clone_size: -; j_call: TRBJ2-7; v_call: TRBV28; d_call: -; cdr3_aa: CASSFRLYEQYF; cdr3_nt: TGTGCCAGCAGTTTTAGATTGTACGAGCAGTACTTC
clone_size: -; j_call: TRBJ1-2; v_call: TRBV19; d_call: TRBD1; cdr3_aa: CASSTSGTGGARGYTF; cdr3_nt: TGTGCCAGTAGTACCTCCGGGACAGGGGGCGCAAGGGGCTACACCTTC
clone_size: -; j_call: TRBJ2-4; v_call: TRBV5-3; d_call: TRBD2; cdr3_aa: CARSLSVILAGEGNIQYF; cdr3_nt: TGTGCCAGAAGCTTATCCGTGATATTAGCGGGAGAGGGAAACATTCAGTACTTC
clone_size: -; j_call: TRBJ1-1; v_call: TRBV11-3; d_call: -; cdr3_aa: CASSLGRNTEAFF; cdr3_nt: TGTGCCAGCAGCTTAGGGCGGAACACTGAAGCTTTCTTT
clone_size: -; j_call: TRBJ1-4; v_call: TRBV5-1; d_call: TRBD1; cdr3_aa: CASSSDRAGEKLFF; cdr3_nt: TGCGCCAGCAGCTCCGACAGGGCGGGCGAAAAACTGTTTTTT
clone_size: -; j_call: TRBJ2-1; v_call: TRBV19; d_call: TRBD2; cdr3_aa: CASSARTSGYNEQFF; cdr3_nt: TGTGCCAGTAGTGCCCGGACTAGCGGCTACAATGAGCAGTTCTTC
clone_size: -; j_call: TRBJ1-2; v_call: TRBV5-6; d_call: -; cdr3_aa: CASSFAGGGYTF; cdr3_nt: TGTGCCAGCAGCTTCGCGGGAGGCGGCTACACCTTC
clone_size: -; j_call: TRBJ1-3; v_call: TRBV11-2; d_call: -; cdr3_aa: CASSRYGNTIYF; cdr3_nt: TGTGCCAGCAGCCGTTATGGAAACACCATATATTTT
clone_size: -; j_call: TRBJ1-1; v_call: TRBV27; d_call: TRBD1; cdr3_aa: CASSFLGQAFF; cdr3_nt: TGTGCCAGCAGTTTTCTGGGACAGGCTTTCTTT
clone_size: -; j_call: TRBJ1-5; v_call: TRBV19; d_call: TRBD1; cdr3_aa: CASSISGQFNQPQHF; cdr3_nt: TGTGCCAGTAGTATTTCGGGACAGTTCAATCAGCCCCAGCATTTT
clone_size: -; j_call: TRBJ2-3; v_call: TRBV28; d_call: TRBD2; cdr3_aa: CASSLMQGGSTDTQYF; cdr3_nt: TGTGCCAGCAGTTTGATGCAGGGAGGGTCCACAGATACGCAGTATTTT
clone_size: few; j_call: TRBJ2-3; v_call: TRBV7-9; d_call: -; cdr3_aa: CASSLDVRDPDTQYF; cdr3_nt: TGTGCCAGCAGCTTAGATGTGAGGGATCCAGATACGCAGTATTTT
clone_size: few; j_call: TRBJ2-5; v_call: TRBV30; d_call: -; cdr3_aa: CAWSVLGGWETQYF; cdr3_nt: TGTGCCTGGAGTGTACTGGGTGGTTGGGAGACCCAGTACTTC
clone_size: -; j_call: TRBJ2-7; v_call: TRBV5-4; d_call: -; cdr3_aa: CASSLFSAKYEQYF; cdr3_nt: TGTGCCAGCAGCTTATTTAGCGCAAAATACGAGCAGTACTTC
clone_size: -; j_call: TRBJ2-7; v_call: TRBV12-5; d_call: -; cdr3_aa: CASGLDTVPRTVPKAYEQYF; cdr3_nt: TGTGCTAGTGGTTTGGATACGGTACCTCGGACAGTCCCTAAAGCCTACGAGCAGTACTTC
clone_size: -; j_call: TRBJ1-2; v_call: TRBV15; d_call: TRBD1; cdr3_aa: CATSTQGPDGYTF; cdr3_nt: TGTGCCACCAGCACACAGGGGCCCGATGGCTACACCTTC
clone_size: -; j_call: TRBJ2-3; v_call: TRBV5-4; d_call: -; cdr3_aa: CASSLATGVSTDTQYF; cdr3_nt: TGTGCCAGCAGCTTGGCTACGGGGGTAAGCACAGATACGCAGTATTTT
clone_size: -; j_call: TRBJ2-7; v_call: TRBV6-5; d_call: -; cdr3_aa: CASSYSTPGAAYEQYF; cdr3_nt: TGTGCCAGCAGTTACTCGACGCCGGGCGCCGCCTACGAGCAGTACTTC
clone_size: -; j_call: TRBJ2-2; v_call: TRBV18; d_call: TRBD2; cdr3_aa: CASSPPGTSGTNTGELFF; cdr3_nt: TGTGCCAGCTCACCCCCCGGGACTAGCGGAACGAACACCGGGGAGCTGTTTTTT
clone_size: once; j_call: TRBJ2-2; v_call: TRBV10-1; d_call: TRBD2; cdr3_aa: CASSEGLADGNTGELFF; cdr3_nt: TGCGCCAGCAGTGAGGGACTAGCGGATGGGAACACCGGGGAGCTGTTTTTT
clone_size: -; j_call: TRBJ2-7; v_call: TRBV5-4; d_call: -; cdr3_aa: CASTVGGASEQYF; cdr3_nt: TGTGCCAGCACCGTTGGTGGGGCGAGCGAGCAGTACTTC
clone_size: once; j_call: TRBJ2-1; v_call: TRBV4-3; d_call: -; cdr3_aa: CASSQEAPLLNHNEQFF; cdr3_nt: TGCGCCAGCAGCCAAGAAGCGCCCCTCCTAAACCACAATGAGCAGTTCTTC
clone_size: few; j_call: TRBJ2-1; v_call: TRBV19; d_call: -; cdr3_aa: CASSWSSGEQFF; cdr3_nt: TGTGCCAGTAGTTGGTCCTCCGGAGAGCAGTTCTTC
clone_size: -; j_call: TRBJ1-4; v_call: TRBV27; d_call: -; cdr3_aa: CASSPVGPRGTNEKLFF; cdr3_nt: TGTGCCAGCAGTCCTGTGGGCCCCAGGGGAACTAATGAAAAACTGTTTTTT
clone_size: -; j_call: TRBJ2-3; v_call: TRBV5-1; d_call: -; cdr3_aa: CASSLGIPDTQYF; cdr3_nt: TGCGCCAGCAGCTTGGGAATTCCAGATACGCAGTATTTT
clone_size: few; j_call: TRBJ2-2; v_call: TRBV7-2; d_call: TRBD2; cdr3_aa: CASSWTSGSTGELFF; cdr3_nt: TGTGCCAGCAGCTGGACTAGCGGGAGCACCGGGGAGCTGTTTTTT
clone_size: -; j_call: TRBJ1-2; v_call: TRBV5-4; d_call: -; cdr3_aa: CASSTWDGLYGYTF; cdr3_nt: TGTGCCAGCAGCACTTGGGACGGTCTCTATGGCTACACCTTC
clone_size: -; j_call: TRBJ2-7; v_call: TRBV25-1; d_call: TRBD1; cdr3_aa: CASSESGTGVGEQYF; cdr3_nt: TGTGCCAGCAGTGAATCTGGGACAGGGGTGGGCGAGCAGTACTTC
clone_size: few; j_call: TRBJ1-1; v_call: TRBV7-9; d_call: TRBD1; cdr3_aa: CASSPGQGTLAFF; cdr3_nt: TGTGCCAGCAGCCCCGGACAGGGCACCTTAGCTTTCTTT
clone_size: -; j_call: TRBJ2-4; v_call: TRBV5-4; d_call: -; cdr3_aa: CASSVDFGAKNIQYF; cdr3_nt: TGTGCCAGCAGTGTCGACTTTGGAGCCAAAAACATTCAGTACTTC
clone_size: -; j_call: TRBJ2-2; v_call: TRBV2; d_call: -; cdr3_aa: CASRVGSLGANGELFF; cdr3_nt: TGTGCCAGCAGAGTCGGTTCGCTGGGAGCCAACGGGGAGCTGTTTTTT
clone_size: -; j_call: TRBJ2-5; v_call: TRBV29-1; d_call: TRBD2; cdr3_aa: CSVGGAGQETQYF; cdr3_nt: TGCAGCGTTGGGGGAGCGGGACAAGAGACCCAGTACTTC
clone_size: -; j_call: TRBJ2-7; v_call: TRBV18; d_call: TRBD1; cdr3_aa: CASSSGQGATYEQYF; cdr3_nt: TGTGCCAGCTCATCGGGACAGGGGGCAACCTACGAGCAGTACTTC
clone_size: -; j_call: TRBJ1-1; v_call: TRBV19; d_call: TRBD1; cdr3_aa: CASSRQGAGTEAFF; cdr3_nt: TGTGCCAGTAGTAGACAGGGGGCTGGTACTGAAGCTTTCTTT
clone_size: -; j_call: TRBJ1-1; v_call: TRBV5-4; d_call: TRBD1; cdr3_aa: CASSFHSGQGTEAFF; cdr3_nt: TGTGCCAGCAGCTTCCACTCGGGACAGGGTACTGAAGCTTTCTTT
clone_size: -; j_call: TRBJ2-2; v_call: TRBV5-1; d_call: -; cdr3_aa: CASSLAEMNTGELFF; cdr3_nt: TGCGCCAGCAGCTTGGCCGAGATGAACACCGGGGAGCTGTTTTTT
clone_size: -; j_call: TRBJ1-1; v_call: TRBV20-1; d_call: -; cdr3_aa: CSAAGGTEAFF; cdr3_nt: TGCAGTGCCGCGGGTGGCACTGAAGCTTTCTTT
clone_size: -; j_call: TRBJ1-1; v_call: TRBV6-5; d_call: -; cdr3_aa: CASSYSGRRVNTEAFF; cdr3_nt: TGTGCCAGCAGTTACTCTGGGAGGAGGGTGAACACTGAAGCTTTCTTT